The 15 T cell receptor beta chains below were found in one sample sequenced in a study of T-cell memory formation after mild COVID-19. TCRdb called the 5' RACE reads again in MiXCR, with one record for every CDR3 protein. In the table there are approximately 490,000 distinct CDR3 sequences, roughly 20% of which are singletons. The sample was PBMCs or a T cell subset sorted from them (not recorded which). The receptors stem from an adult woman who had mild COVID-19 (a few samples of this study predate the infection). Cell type and time point are not known.

This clonotype was counted between two and nine times. The chain links TRBV27 to TRBJ2-7; the D is unclear. The CDR3 spans 14 residues. Looked up from germline, CDR1 is MNHEY and CDR2 is SMNVEV (reference sequence). Trimming took off 5 bases at V and 2 bases at J, with 13 bases between the two ends. The CDR3 reads CASSPLAKPYEQYF. In DNA, the CDR3 is TGTGCCAGCAGTCCCCTTGCTAAACCCTACGAGCAGTACTTC.

The chain links TRBV6-5 to TRBJ2-7; 8 nucleotides agree with TRBD2. Germline V CDR1 and CDR2: MNHEY, SVGAGI. The CDR3 loop spans 14 amino acids. The V gene end was trimmed by 7 bases and the J gene end by 5 bases; junction bases not matched to a gene: 10. The CDR3 nucleotides are TGTGCCAGCACCCTCCGGGGGGGCGTGGACGAGCAGTACTTC. It specifies CASTLRGGVDEQYF.

CDR3 protein: CASRTGGTGNTIYF. In DNA, the CDR3 is TGTGCCAGCAGGACAGGAGGGACAGGAAACACCATATATTTT. The chain employs TRBV6-1 and TRBJ1-3, with D possibly TRBD1 on 6 matching bases. V lost 6 bases and J 4 bases, leaving 13 bases between the germline ends. Per germline, CDR1 MNHNS and CDR2 SASEGT. The CDR3 totals 14 residues.

This clonotype was recorded a few times. This chain connects TRBV29-1 to TRBJ2-1; TRBD2 might be the D (5 bases). The length of the CDR3 is 16 residues. CDR1 is SQVTM, CDR2 ANQGSEA, per germline. The V end lost 5 bases, the J end lost 0 bases, and 17 bases lay between the germline ends. The CDR3 spells CSVTPYEGVSYNEQFF. In DNA form, the CDR3 reads TGCAGCGTTACCCCCTATGAGGGCGTCTCCTACAATGAGCAGTTCTTC.

The J gene is TRBJ2-7, the V gene TRBV7-2, with 7 bases aligning to TRBD1. Trimming cost V 2 bases and J 3 bases; bases outside gene matches: 7. The germline gives CDR1 SGHTA, CDR2 FQGNSA. The CDR3 contains 15 residues. The CDR3 sequence: CASSLFGTGVYEQYF. CDR3 in DNA: TGTGCCAGCAGCTTATTCGGTACAGGGGTCTACGAGCAGTACTTC.

The gene calls are TRBV6-6 and TRBJ1-5; D is perhaps TRBD1 (5 bases). CDR1 is MNHNY, CDR2 SVGAGI, per germline (reference sequence). Trimming cost V 2 bases and J 7 bases, with 12 bases left between them. This CDR3 spans 14 amino acids. The CDR3: CASSYRGGWQPQHF. CDR3 DNA: TGTGCCAGCAGTTACAGGGGAGGGTGGCAGCCCCAGCATTTT.

The chain links TRBV29-1 to TRBJ1-1; possible D gene TRBD1, 5 bases. The CDR3 spans 14 residues. V was pared by 6 bases and J by 1 base, with 15 bases between. The germline CDR1 and CDR2 sequences are SQVTM and ANQGSEA. In DNA form, the CDR3 reads TGCAGCGTCGGGCAGGGACCCTCGAACACTGAAGCTTTCTTT. It is translated as CSVGQGPSNTEAFF.

This clonotype was recorded a few times. The J gene is TRBJ2-4, the V gene TRBV30; 7 nucleotides align to TRBD2. Germline-derived CDR1 and CDR2 are GTSNPN and SVGIG (reference sequence). The CDR3 runs 17 residues. V gave up 0 bases and J gave up 3 bases; unmatched junction bases: 11. CDR3 sequence reads: CAWSVLWASGGKNIQYF. DNA of the CDR3: TGTGCCTGGAGTGTACTTTGGGCTAGCGGTGGCAAAAACATTCAGTACTTC. The whole variable domain, remainder taken from reference TRBV30 and TRBJ2-4, is SQTIHQWPATLVQPVGSPLSLECTVEGTSNPNLYWYRQAAGRGLQLLFYSVGIGQISSEVPQNLSASRPQDRQFILSSKKLLLSDSGFYLCAWSVLWASGGKNIQYFGAGTRLSVL.

The V and J genes are TRBV6-1 and TRBJ1-4; D might be TRBD1 (5 bases). The CDR3 has 15 amino acids. The ends were cut back, 4 bases at V and 0 bases at J, with 9 bases in the middle. Germline lookup yields CDR1 MNHNS and CDR2 SASEGT. The CDR3 DNA follows: TGTGCCAGCAGTGGCAGACAGACAACTAATGAAAAACTGTTTTTT. Protein product: CASSGRQTTNEKLFF.

This chain connects TRBV24-1 to TRBJ2-2, with D possibly matching TRBD2 (7 bases). Germline CDR1 is KGHDR and CDR2 is SFDVKD. Trimming cost V 1 base and J 4 bases, with 18 bases left between them. There are 18 residues in the CDR3. This CDR3 reads CATSDFLPRAGATGELFF. CDR3 bases: TGTGCCACCAGTGATTTTTTGCCCAGGGCGGGGGCCACCGGGGAGCTGTTTTTT.

The V call is TRBV5-1, the J call TRBJ2-6, with D perhaps TRBD1 (6 bases). The V end lost 0 bases, the J end lost 2 bases, and 15 bases lay between the germline ends. The CDR3 runs 18 residues. Germline V lookup: CDR1 SGHRS, CDR2 YFSETQ. This chain's CDR3 is CASSLVAGVKAGANVLTF. The CDR3 nucleotides are TGCGCCAGCAGCTTGGTCGCAGGGGTGAAGGCTGGGGCCAACGTCCTGACTTTC. Filled out from reference TRBV5-1 and TRBJ2-6, the complete variable domain reads KAGVTQTPRYLIKTRGQQVTLSCSPISGHRSVSWYQQTPGQGLQFLFEYFSETQRNKGNFPGRFSGRQFSNSRSEMNVSTLELGDSALYLCASSLVAGVKAGANVLTFGAGSRLTVL.

This clonotype was observed many times. The chain is built from TRBV7-9 and TRBJ2-3; no firm D call. The CDR3 is 12 amino acids. V dropped 1 base and J dropped 8 bases, with 7 bases sitting between them. The germline V gene encodes CDR1 SEHNR and CDR2 FQNEAQ (reference sequence). CDR3 sequence: CASSLDRGTQYF. The CDR3 nucleotides read TGTGCCAGCAGCTTAGACCGTGGTACGCAGTATTTT.

The rearrangement uses TRBV14 and TRBJ1-3; D unresolved. Germline V CDR1 and CDR2: SGHDN, FVKESK. The CDR3 sequence is 17 residues long. V gave up 4 bases and J gave up 0 bases, with 16 bases separating them. The CDR3 bases are TGTGCCAGCAGCCTACAGTCCAGGATGAGCTCTGGAAACACCATATATTTT. Encoded protein: CASSLQSRMSSGNTIYF.

The sample holds a few counts of this clonotype. This chain links TRBV18 with TRBJ2-7; TRBD2 agrees at 7 bases. Trimming took 2 bases from V and 2 from J; bases not matched to a gene: 12. CDR1 is KGHSH and CDR2 is LQKENI in the germline V gene. This CDR3 is built from 17 residues. The chain's CDR3 is CASSPEWWEGEPYEQYF. The DNA for the CDR3 is TGTGCCAGCTCACCAGAATGGTGGGAGGGAGAACCCTACGAGCAGTACTTC.

The rearrangement uses TRBV7-9 and TRBJ1-5; 11 bases line up with TRBD1. The trim removed 3 bases at V and 5 bases at J, leaving 9 bases unmatched. This CDR3 spans 17 amino acids. The germline CDR1 and CDR2 sequences are SEHNR and FQNEAQ (reference sequence). The CDR3 bases are TGTGCCAGCAGCTTTTTCACCGGGACAGGGGGTCATCAGCCCCAGCATTTT. Protein: CASSFFTGTGGHQPQHF.